The 3 T cell receptor beta chains below come from one sample, sequenced in a study of T cell responses to AZD1222 COVID-19 vaccine. Assay: immunoSEQ multiplex PCR; the TCRdb copy retains only in-frame clones and omits some. The data contain some 150,000 clones, approximately 90% of them seen just once; the ten biggest clones take up less than 2%. Sequenced material: peripheral blood, taken on day 0 of AZD1222 vaccination. The receptors come from an adult in good health.

The chain couples TRBV29-1 to TRBJ2-1; the D gene is possibly TRBD2 (6 bases). From germline, CDR1 is SQVTM and CDR2 ANQGSEA. V lost 2 bases to trimming and J lost 7 bases, with 15 bases between them. This CDR3 spans 14 amino acids. CDR3 protein: CSVELAGRRNEQFF. In DNA, the CDR3 is TGCAGCGTTGAACTGGCGGGAAGGCGGAATGAGCAGTTCTTC.

The V and J genes are TRBV7-2 and TRBJ1-1, with TRBD1 as a possible D gene (5 bases). CDR3 length: 13 residues. CDR1 and CDR2 (germline): SGHTA, FQGNSA. The ends were cut back, 5 bases at V and 0 bases at J, with 7 bases in the middle. The CDR3 DNA follows: TGTGCCAGCAGCAGGGGCTTGAACACTGAAGCTTTCTTT. Translated: CASSRGLNTEAFF.

For the CDR3, the DNA is TGTGCCAGCTCACCACCGGGGGGATACACTGAAGCTTTCTTT. Amino acids: CASSPPGGYTEAFF. This rearrangement joins TRBV18 to TRBJ1-1, with D perhaps TRBD1 (5 bases). Germline CDR1 is KGHSH and CDR2 is LQKENI. The V gene lost 0 bases and the J gene lost 3 bases, with 8 bases spanning the gap. CDR3 length: 14 amino acids.